This T cell receptor beta chain was recorded in a study of T cells after yellow fever vaccination. Broader study findings: Repertoires obtained by FACS sorting could include abundant clonotypes that entered as contaminants from the bulk population.

Comment on this clonotype: As yet, its antigen is unknown.

The germline V gene has CDR1 LGHDT and CDR2 YNNKEL (reference sequence). With 6 bases removed from V and 7 bases from J, the gap between germline ends came to 13 bases. The CDR3 is 14 residues long. Universal primer sites and UMIs were introduced during 5'RACE template-switching synthesis of TCR cDNA. One entry per CDR3 protein results from TCRdb running MiXCR on the 5' RACE reads. The sample gives hundreds of thousands of distinct CDR3 sequences, 18% of which show up once; roughly a sixth is in the top ten. The sample consisted of PBMCs, taken before the yellow fever booster vaccination. The sequence was collected from a man younger than 35 who received the YFV17D yellow fever vaccine. The genes are TRBV3-1 and TRBJ1-6; D perhaps matches TRBD1 (6 bases). The CDR3 DNA reads as TGTGCCAGCAGAATAACAGGGATGAATTCACCCCTCCACTTT. It translates to CASRITGMNSPLHF. Full variable domain (missing parts from reference TRBV3-1 and TRBJ1-6): DTAVSQTPKYLVTQMGNDKSIKCEQNLGHDTMYWYKQDSKKFLKIMFSYNNKELIINETVPNRFSPKSPDKAHLNLHINSLELGDSAVYFCASRITGMNSPLHFGNGTRLTVT.